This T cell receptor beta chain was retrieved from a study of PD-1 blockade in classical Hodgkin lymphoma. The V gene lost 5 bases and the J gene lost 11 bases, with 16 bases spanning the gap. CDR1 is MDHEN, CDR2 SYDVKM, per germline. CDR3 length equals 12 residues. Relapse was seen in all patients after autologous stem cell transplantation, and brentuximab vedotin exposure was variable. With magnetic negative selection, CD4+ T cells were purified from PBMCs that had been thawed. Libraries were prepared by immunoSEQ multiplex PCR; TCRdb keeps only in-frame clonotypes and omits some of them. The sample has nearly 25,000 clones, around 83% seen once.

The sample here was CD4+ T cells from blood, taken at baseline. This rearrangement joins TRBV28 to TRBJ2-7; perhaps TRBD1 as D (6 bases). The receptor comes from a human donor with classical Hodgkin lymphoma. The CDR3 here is CASSVQGFPKYF. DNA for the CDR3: TGTGCCAGCAGTGTACAGGGATTTCCAAAGTACTTC.